This T cell receptor (beta chain) was sequenced for a study of blood T cell repertoires in COVID-19. Sequencing was performed with immunoSEQ multiplex PCR; in TCRdb, only in-frame clones are kept and a portion is missing. The sample yields 230,000 or so clones, 86% seen once. The CDR3 consists of 14 residues. Trimming removed 3 bases at V and 8 bases at J, with 14 bases between. Germline CDR1 is SGHKS and CDR2 is YYEKEE (reference sequence). The receptor comes from a woman aged 40 to 49 with acute COVID-19. V gene TRBV5-5 combines with J gene TRBJ1-4; the D is unclear. Input material: PBMCs or T cells enriched from blood (not recorded which). The CDR3 here is CASSSTEAGEKLFF. The DNA of the CDR3 is TGTGCCAGCAGCTCAACCGAGGCCGGGGAAAAACTGTTTTTT.